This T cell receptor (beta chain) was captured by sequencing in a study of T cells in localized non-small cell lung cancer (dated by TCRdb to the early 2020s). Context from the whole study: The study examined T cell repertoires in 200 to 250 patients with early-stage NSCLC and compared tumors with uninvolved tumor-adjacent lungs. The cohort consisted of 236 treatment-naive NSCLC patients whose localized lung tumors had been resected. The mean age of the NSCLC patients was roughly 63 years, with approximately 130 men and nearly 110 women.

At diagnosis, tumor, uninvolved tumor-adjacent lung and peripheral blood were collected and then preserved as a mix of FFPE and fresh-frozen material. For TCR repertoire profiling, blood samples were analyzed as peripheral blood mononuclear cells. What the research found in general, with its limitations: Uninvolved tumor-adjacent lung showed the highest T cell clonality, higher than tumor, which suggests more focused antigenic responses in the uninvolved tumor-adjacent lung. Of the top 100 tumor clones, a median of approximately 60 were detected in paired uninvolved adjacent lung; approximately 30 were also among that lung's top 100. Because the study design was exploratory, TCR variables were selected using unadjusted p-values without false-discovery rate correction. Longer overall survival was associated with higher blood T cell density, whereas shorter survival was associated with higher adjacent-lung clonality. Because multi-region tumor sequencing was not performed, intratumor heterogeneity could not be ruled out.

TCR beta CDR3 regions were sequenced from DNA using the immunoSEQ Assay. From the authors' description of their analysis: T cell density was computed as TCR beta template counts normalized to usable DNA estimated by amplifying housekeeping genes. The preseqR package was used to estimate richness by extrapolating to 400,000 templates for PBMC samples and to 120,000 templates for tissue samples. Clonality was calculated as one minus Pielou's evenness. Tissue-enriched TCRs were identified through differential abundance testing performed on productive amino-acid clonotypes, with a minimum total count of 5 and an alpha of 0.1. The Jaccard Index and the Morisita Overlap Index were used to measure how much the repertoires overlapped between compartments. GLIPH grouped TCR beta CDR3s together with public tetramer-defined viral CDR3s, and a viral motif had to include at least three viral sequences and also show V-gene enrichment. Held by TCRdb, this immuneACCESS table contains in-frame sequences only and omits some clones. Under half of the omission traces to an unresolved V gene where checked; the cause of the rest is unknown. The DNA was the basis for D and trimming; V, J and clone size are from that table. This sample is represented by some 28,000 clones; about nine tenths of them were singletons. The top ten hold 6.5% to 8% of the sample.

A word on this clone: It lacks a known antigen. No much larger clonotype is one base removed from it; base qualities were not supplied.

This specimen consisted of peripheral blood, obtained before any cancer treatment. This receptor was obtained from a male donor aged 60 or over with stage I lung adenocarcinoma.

CDR3 loop: CASSVATGGPLGEQFF. DNA sequence: TGTGCCAGCAGCGTAGCGACGGGGGGGCCTTTGGGTGAGCAGTTCTTC. The rearrangement joined TRBV9 to TRBJ2-1, with 8 central nucleotides matching TRBD2. Germline trimming: 0 bases from V, 9 bases from J; junction bases outside gene matches: 11. The germline V gene yields SGDLS for CDR1 and YYNGEE for CDR2. The CDR3 goes from the cysteine to the phenylalanine over 16 residues. Only the CDR3 region is kept as DNA, spanning 48 bases read in frame from base 1.